This TCR beta chain was identified during a study of vaccination and CD4 T cells after COVID-19. The wider study: Overlapping spike pools from SARS-CoV-2 and HCoV-NL63, HCoV-OC43 and HCoV-229E served as culture stimuli. Controls had a CEFX pool, an HIV-1 Nef pool, or no peptide added.

The sample's treatment: approximately 9-day PBMC culture with coronavirus spike peptide pools or control peptides (ViraFEST assay). In regard to this clonotype: Its antigen remains unknown.

An Oncomine TCR Beta short-read assay was used to sequence the DNA from cultured CD4+ T cells. MiXCR, run by TCRdb on the PCR reads, gives a single entry per CDR3 protein. The profile shows under 20,000 distinct CDR3 sequences, approximately 48% of them singletons. The CDR3 is 15 amino acids. With 7 bases removed from V and 1 base from J, the gap between germline ends came to 15 bases. Germline CDR1 is SGHTA and CDR2 is FQGNSA. The TCR was taken from a human donor with COVID-19. This chain links TRBV7-2 with TRBJ2-3; D gene ambiguous. The sequencing sample was made of cultured CD4+ T cells from blood. CDR3 amino acids: CASTESSRGTDTQYF. CDR3 nucleotides: TGTGCCAGCACCGAATCATCTAGGGGCACAGATACGCAGTATTTT.